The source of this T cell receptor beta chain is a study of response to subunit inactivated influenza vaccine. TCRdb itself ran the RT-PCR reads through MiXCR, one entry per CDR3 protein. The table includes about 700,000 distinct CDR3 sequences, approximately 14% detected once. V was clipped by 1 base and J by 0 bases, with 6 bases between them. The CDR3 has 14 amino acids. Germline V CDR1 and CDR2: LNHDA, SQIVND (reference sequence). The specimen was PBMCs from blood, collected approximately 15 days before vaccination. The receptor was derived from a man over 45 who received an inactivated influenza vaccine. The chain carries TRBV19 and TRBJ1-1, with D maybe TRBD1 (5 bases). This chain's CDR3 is CASSIAGMNTEAFF. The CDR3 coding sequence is TGTGCCAGTAGTATAGCAGGGATGAACACTGAAGCTTTCTTT.